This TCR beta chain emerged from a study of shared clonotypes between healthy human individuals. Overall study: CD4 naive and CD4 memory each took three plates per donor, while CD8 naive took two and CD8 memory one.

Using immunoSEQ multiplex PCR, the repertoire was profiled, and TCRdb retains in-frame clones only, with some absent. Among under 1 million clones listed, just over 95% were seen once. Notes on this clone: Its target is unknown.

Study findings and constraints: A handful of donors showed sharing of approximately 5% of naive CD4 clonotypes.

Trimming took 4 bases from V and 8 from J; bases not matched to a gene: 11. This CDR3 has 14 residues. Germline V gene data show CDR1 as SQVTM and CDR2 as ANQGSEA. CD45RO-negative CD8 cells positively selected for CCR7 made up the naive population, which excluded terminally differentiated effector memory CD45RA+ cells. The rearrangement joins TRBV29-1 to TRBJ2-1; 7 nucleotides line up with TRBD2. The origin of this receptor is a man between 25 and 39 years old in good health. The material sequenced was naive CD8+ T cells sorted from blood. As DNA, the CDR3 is TGCAGCGTTGTTCTAGCGGAGGTCCCCCATGAGCAGTTCTTC. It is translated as CSVVLAEVPHEQFF.